The 30 T cell receptor beta chains listed next were all sequenced from one sample in a study of T cell repertoires in cytomegalovirus infection. For these receptors, no antigen is known. TCRdb re-called the reads with MiXCR, one entry per CDR3 protein. Here the sample spans approximately 590,000 distinct CDR3 sequences, around 40% being singletons. Specimen: cultured PBMCs, collected from culture after CMV antigen stimulation. These TCRs come from a human donor in good health (CMV status not recorded). Some clones in this sample may be carry-over from other donors' samples.

The rearrangement joins TRBV7-2 to TRBJ2-5; no clear D gene. The V and J ends lost 6 bases and 4 bases respectively, with 12 bases between them. Germline values: CDR1 SGHTA, CDR2 FQGNSA. The CDR3 extends over 13 amino acids. CDR3 sequence (DNA): TGTGCCAGCAGGCAGAGTTTACCAGAGACCCAGTACTTC. Residues: CASRQSLPETQYF.

The V and J genes are TRBV11-2 and TRBJ2-1; D gene uncertain. The CDR3 runs 14 residues. V lost 2 bases, J lost 5 bases, and 10 bases lay in between. Germline V gives CDR1 SGHAT, CDR2 FQNNGV. CDR3: CASSLFGPDNEQFF. CDR3 sequence (DNA): TGTGCCAGCAGCTTATTCGGGCCGGACAATGAGCAGTTCTTC.

The chain is built from TRBV6-2 or TRBV6-3 and TRBJ1-1; no definite D call. Trimming took 2 bases from V and 7 from J, leaving 11 bases between them. The V gene's germline CDR1 is MNHEY and CDR2 SVGEGT. This CDR3 contains 13 residues. The CDR3: CASSYGSRLEAFF. The CDR3 nucleotides read TGTGCCAGCAGTTACGGCAGCCGCCTTGAAGCTTTCTTT.

This clonotype was observed many times. The V gene is TRBV7-2, the J gene TRBJ1-2, with D perhaps TRBD1 (5 bases). Germline V gene sequence: CDR1 SGHTA, CDR2 FQGNSA. V was cut by 2 bases and J by 2 bases, with 24 bases left in between. The CDR3 is 19 amino acids. The CDR3, as DNA: TGTGCCAGCAGCTTAAGGTCAGGGATGGCGGCAAGTGGAAACTATGGCTACACCTTC. Protein sequence: CASSLRSGMAASGNYGYTF.

This clonotype has more than one count but fewer than ten. The chain uses TRBV7-2 and TRBJ1-2; 8 bases are a match to TRBD1. CDR3 length equals 15 residues. The germline V gene encodes CDR1 SGHTA and CDR2 FQGNSA. V lost 0 bases to trimming and J lost 5 bases; unmatched junction nucleotides: 5. The CDR3 spells CASSLAAGGMYGYTF. The CDR3 DNA reads as TGTGCCAGCAGCTTAGCCGCAGGGGGCATGTATGGCTACACCTTC.

The chain has TRBV5-4 and TRBJ1-2, with TRBD1 matching 7 bases. Germline CDR1 is SGHNT and CDR2 is YYREEE (reference sequence). V shed 4 bases, J shed 5 bases, and the junction held 11 bases outside the gene matches. CDR3 size: 15 residues. The CDR3 reads CASSIRQGNMYGYTF. CDR3 bases: TGTGCCAGCAGCATTCGACAGGGCAATATGTATGGCTACACCTTC.

The chain combines TRBV11-2 with TRBJ2-1; no clear D gene. The CDR3 totals 14 residues. Germline CDR1 reads SGHAT; CDR2 reads FQNNGV. The V gene lost 3 bases and the J gene lost 5 bases, with 11 bases spanning the gap. This CDR3 reads CASSFSPLDNEQFF. Written as DNA, the CDR3 is TGTGCCAGCAGCTTTTCCCCCCTTGACAATGAGCAGTTCTTC.

CDR3: CASSPIPRPSAHEQFF. The CDR3 DNA is TGCGCCAGCAGCCCCATTCCCCGACCGTCCGCTCATGAGCAGTTCTTC. The chain couples TRBV4-1 to TRBJ2-1; D gene uncertain. Germline lookup yields CDR1 MGHRA and CDR2 YSYEKL. The CDR3 length is 16 residues. V was clipped by 4 bases and J by 8 bases, with 21 bases between them.

The chain uses TRBV6-1 and TRBJ1-1, with D possibly being TRBD1 (5 bases). This CDR3 contains 14 residues. Germline CDR1 reads MNHNS; CDR2 reads SASEGT. V gave up 8 bases and J gave up 4 bases, with 17 bases separating them. The CDR3 nucleotides are TGTGCCAGCGGCCCAGGGTTTTTTCGCACTGAAGCTTTCTTT. Translated: CASGPGFFRTEAFF.

This clonotype was recorded a few times. The rearrangement links TRBV28 to TRBJ2-3; D is possibly TRBD2 (6 bases). Germline loops: CDR1 MDHEN, CDR2 SYDVKM. Trimming removed 6 bases at V and 2 bases at J, with 27 bases between. The CDR3 extends over 19 amino acids. CDR3 DNA: TGTGCCAGCAGCCTACGCGGACTACGAAAACCCCGAACCACAGATACGCAGTATTTT. Amino acid sequence: CASSLRGLRKPRTTDTQYF.

The V gene is TRBV12-3 or TRBV12-4, the J gene TRBJ2-2; D is uncertain. V dropped 6 bases and J dropped 0 bases, with 14 bases sitting between them. The CDR3 contains 16 residues. In DNA form, the CDR3 reads TGTGCCAGCAGACCCTCGACAATAGCGAACACCGGGGAGCTGTTTTTT. Its translation is CASRPSTIANTGELFF.

V is TRBV5-4 and J is TRBJ2-7; D not certain. V lost 5 bases, J lost 0 bases, and 12 bases lay in between. The CDR3 extends over 14 amino acids. Germline V gene data show CDR1 as SGHNT and CDR2 as YYREEE (reference sequence). DNA for the CDR3: TGTGCCAGCAGTGAAGGATATTCCTCCTACGAGCAGTACTTC. Its protein product is CASSEGYSSYEQYF.

The chain couples TRBV6-6 to TRBJ2-7; D is uncertain. CDR3 length: 14 amino acids. Germline V gene sequence: CDR1 MNHNY, CDR2 SVGAGI (reference sequence). Trimming removed 0 bases from V and 5 bases from J, with 11 bases in between. The CDR3 sequence: CASSYSHRGHEQYF. The DNA of the CDR3 is TGTGCCAGCAGTTACTCGCACAGAGGACACGAGCAGTACTTC.

DNA for the CDR3: TGTGCCAGCAGCTCCCCTTCCGGGGGATTGAATGAGCAGTTCTTC. Its translation is CASSSPSGGLNEQFF. The chain couples TRBV7-6 to TRBJ2-1; tentative D call: TRBD2 (6 bases). Germline values: CDR1 SGHVS, CDR2 FNYEAQ. Between the trimmed V and J ends, which lost 4 bases and 7 bases, there was a span of 17 bases. The CDR3 spans 15 residues.

The chain is built from TRBV10-3 and TRBJ1-1; D gene unclear. There are 14 residues in the CDR3. Germline lookup yields CDR1 ENHRY and CDR2 SYGVKD. Trimming pared 0 bases from V and 0 bases from J, leaving 5 bases between. In nucleotides, the CDR3 is TGTGCCATCAGTGAGTCCATCATGAACACTGAAGCTTTCTTT. Translated: CAISESIMNTEAFF.

J is TRBJ1-2 and V is TRBV6-1; D might be TRBD1 (5 bases). V lost 7 bases and J lost 4, with 13 bases in between. In germline, CDR1 is MNHNS, CDR2 SASEGT. The CDR3 sequence is 13 residues long. As DNA, the CDR3 is TGTGCCAGCACCAACGAGGGACGCTATGGCTACACCTTC. Translation: CASTNEGRYGYTF.

The V and J genes are TRBV7-9 and TRBJ2-3; D is undetermined. The CDR3 has 14 residues. Trimming removed 1 base at V and 10 bases at J, with 15 bases between. Germline lookup yields CDR1 SEHNR and CDR2 FQNEAQ (reference sequence). The CDR3 region has the DNA TGTGCCAGCAGCTTAGTAGGCCCGTCGGATTCGCAGTATTTT. Its protein product is CASSLVGPSDSQYF. The whole variable domain, remainder taken from reference TRBV7-9 and TRBJ2-3, is DTGVSQNPRHKITKRGQNVTFRCDPISEHNRLYWYRQTLGQGPEFLTYFQNEAQLEKSRLLSDRFSAERPKGSFSTLEIQRTEQGDSAMYLCASSLVGPSDSQYFGPGTRLTVL.

The J gene is TRBJ2-1, the V gene TRBV5-1; tentative D call: TRBD1 (6 bases). The ends were cut back, 0 bases at V and 4 bases at J, with 11 bases in the middle. This CDR3 is 15 amino acids long. Germline V gene lookup returns CDR1 SGHRS and CDR2 YFSETQ. This CDR3 is CASSLGRGPYNEQFF. The DNA of the CDR3 is TGCGCCAGCAGCTTGGGCAGGGGCCCGTACAATGAGCAGTTCTTC.

The V and J genes are TRBV7-9 and TRBJ2-6, with D perhaps assigned TRBD1 or TRBD2 (6 bases each). There are 18 residues in the CDR3. Germline assignment: CDR1 SEHNR and CDR2 FQNEAQ (reference sequence). V lost 5 bases and J lost 0, with 17 bases in between. The CDR3 region has the DNA TGTGCCAGCAGCGGGAGGACAGAGCGAATCTCTGGGGCCAACGTCCTGACTTTC. It codes for CASSGRTERISGANVLTF.

This chain connects TRBV7-2 to TRBJ2-6; 7 nucleotides align to TRBD1. Germline-derived CDR1 and CDR2 are SGHTA and FQGNSA. This CDR3 is 17 amino acids long. The ends lost 2 bases at V and 1 base at J; junction bases unmatched: 5. This CDR3 is CASSLLSTGSGANVLTF. CDR3 nucleotides: TGTGCCAGCAGCTTACTGTCGACAGGGTCTGGGGCCAACGTCCTGACTTTC.

CDR3: CASSRDLMYTEAFF. CDR3 DNA sequence: TGTGCCAGCAGCCGGGACCTAATGTACACTGAAGCTTTCTTT. V gene TRBV7-2 combines with J gene TRBJ1-1; TRBD1 might be the D (5 bases). This CDR3 is 14 amino acids long. Per the germline V gene, CDR1 is SGHTA and CDR2 is FQGNSA. V dropped 5 bases and J dropped 3 bases, with 13 bases sitting between them.

This clonotype was detected only a few times. This chain connects TRBV7-6 to TRBJ2-1; the match to TRBD2 covers 9 bases. V was clipped by 5 bases and J by 0 bases; unmatched bases: 5. The CDR3 is 16 residues long. Germline V gives CDR1 SGHVS, CDR2 FNYEAQ. CDR3 loop: CASSPVAGDSYNEQFF. For the CDR3, the DNA is TGTGCCAGCAGCCCGGTAGCGGGAGACTCCTACAATGAGCAGTTCTTC.

The rearrangement uses TRBV2 and TRBJ2-2; 8 nucleotides align to TRBD2. V shed 6 bases and J 4 bases; nucleotides not matched to a gene: 13. CDR1 and CDR2 from the germline V gene are SNHLY and FYNNEI. The CDR3 covers 17 residues. CDR3 in amino acids: CASRTHRRAGVTGELFF. Written as DNA, the CDR3 is TGTGCCAGCAGGACCCATAGGCGAGCGGGAGTCACCGGGGAGCTGTTTTTT.

This rearrangement joins TRBV6-8 to TRBJ1-2; D unclear. This CDR3 comprises 14 residues. Trimming took off 7 bases at V and 5 bases at J, with 17 bases between the two ends. Per the germline V gene, CDR1 is MNHGY and CDR2 is SAAAGT. This CDR3 is CASTDEYSNYGYTF. The DNA of the CDR3 is TGTGCCAGCACCGACGAGTACAGCAATTATGGCTACACCTTC.

This clonotype has more than one count but fewer than ten. This chain joins TRBV10-3 and TRBJ1-2, with D hard to call. The germline V gene encodes CDR1 ENHRY and CDR2 SYGVKD. This CDR3 region has 14 residues. Between the trimmed V and J ends, which lost 6 bases and 2 bases, there was a span of 13 bases. This CDR3 is CAIRETSPNYGYTF. CDR3 coding DNA: TGTGCCATCAGAGAGACATCCCCAAACTATGGCTACACCTTC.

The chain has TRBV6-6 and TRBJ2-1, with 7 nucleotides matching TRBD2. This CDR3 has 16 residues. The V gene end was trimmed by 4 bases and the J gene end by 4 bases; junction bases not matched to a gene: 10. Germline V gene lookup returns CDR1 MNHNY and CDR2 SVGAGI (reference sequence). The CDR3 here is CASSFPASGLYNEQFF. The DNA of the CDR3 is TGTGCCAGCAGTTTCCCGGCTAGCGGACTGTACAATGAGCAGTTCTTC.

V is TRBV7-6 and J is TRBJ2-1; D remains ambiguous. The germline V gene encodes CDR1 SGHVS and CDR2 FNYEAQ. Trimming removed 2 bases at V and 9 bases at J, with 11 bases between. This CDR3 has 13 amino acids. The CDR3 coding sequence is TGTGCCAGCAGCTTAATCCGGGTTAGTGAGCAGTTCTTC. Its protein is CASSLIRVSEQFF. Drawing the rest from reference TRBV7-6 and TRBJ2-1, the complete variable domain is GAGVSQSPRYKVTKRGQDVALRCDPISGHVSLYWYRQALGQGPEFLTYFNYEAQQDKSGLPNDRFSAERPEGSISTLTIQRTEQRDSAMYRCASSLIRVSEQFFGPGTRLTVL.

This clonotype was detected once. V and J are TRBV12-3 or TRBV12-4 and TRBJ1-2; a possible D gene is TRBD1 (5 bases). The length of the CDR3 is 14 residues. Deletions cut 6 bases from V and 3 bases from J, with 14 bases between. The CDR3 protein is CASSPGRGDYGYTF. CDR3 bases: TGTGCCAGCAGCCCGGGACGGGGCGACTATGGCTACACCTTC.

The rearrangement joins TRBV15 to TRBJ2-7; D is possibly TRBD1 (6 bases). Looked up from germline, CDR1 is LNHNV and CDR2 is YYDKDF (reference sequence). The V end was cut by 2 bases, the J end by 3 bases, with 14 bases between. The CDR3 extends over 15 amino acids. The CDR3 nucleotides are TGTGCCACCAGCAGAAGGGACACTCGAATCTACGAGCAGTACTTC. Amino acids: CATSRRDTRIYEQYF.

This clonotype occurred many times. This chain uses TRBV7-2 with TRBJ2-7, with 13 positions matching TRBD2. Looked up from germline, CDR1 is SGHTA and CDR2 is FQGNSA. J gave up 2 bases and V 0 bases, and 13 bases lay outside the gene matches. This CDR3 spans 20 amino acids. In nucleotides, the CDR3 is TGTGCCAGCAGCTTAGCGGGGACTAGCGGGATTGTAGGCGAACCCTACGAGCAGTACTTC. Protein: CASSLAGTSGIVGEPYEQYF. Full variable domain (rest looked up from reference TRBV7-2 and TRBJ2-7): GAGVSQSPSNKVTEKGKDVELRCDPISGHTALYWYRQSLGQGLEFLIYFQGNSAPDKSGLPSDRFSAERTGGSVSTLTIQRTQQEDSAVYLCASSLAGTSGIVGEPYEQYFGPGTRLTVT.